The 6 T cell receptor beta chains listed next were all sequenced from one sample in a study of T cell responses to AZD1222 COVID-19 vaccine. Here immunoSEQ multiplex PCR was the method, and the copy in TCRdb shows in-frame clones only, minus some. The table lists about 140,000 clones, 90% to 95% of them singletons. The specimen was peripheral blood, collected after recovery from COVID-19. These receptor sequences come from an adult who had recovered from COVID-19.

The rearrangement links TRBV5-4 to TRBJ2-3; no clear D. Germline CDR1 and CDR2: SGHNT and YYREEE (reference sequence). V was clipped by 0 bases and J by 1 base, with 9 bases between them. This CDR3 has 15 amino acids. The CDR3 here is CASSLASSGTDTQYF. CDR3 in DNA: TGTGCCAGCAGCTTGGCGTCCTCTGGCACAGATACGCAGTATTTT.

The rearrangement uses TRBV24-1 and TRBJ2-1; TRBD2 agrees at 8 bases. Germline assignment: CDR1 KGHDR and CDR2 SFDVKD. CDR3 size: 15 residues. V lost 5 bases and J lost 8; bases outside the gene matches: 10. DNA of the CDR3: TGTGCCACCAGTGTCCAAGCGGGAGCGTATGATGAGCAGTTCTTC. Protein sequence: CATSVQAGAYDEQFF.

The chain recombines TRBV5-1 with TRBJ2-7; D may correspond to TRBD1 or TRBD2 (6 bases each). V was cut by 2 bases and J by 3 bases, with 12 bases left in between. The CDR3 sequence is 14 residues long. The germline V gene has CDR1 SGHRS and CDR2 YFSETQ. CDR3 DNA sequence: TGCGCCAGCAGCTTAGGGGGGACAATCTACGAGCAGTACTTC. Its protein product is CASSLGGTIYEQYF.

The rearrangement uses TRBV2 and TRBJ1-2; no clear D gene. The CDR3 has 12 amino acids. V lost 1 base, J lost 2 bases, and 2 bases lay in between. Germline V gene lookup returns CDR1 SNHLY and CDR2 FYNNEI. CDR3 region: CASSEENYGYTF. The CDR3 DNA follows: TGTGCCAGCAGTGAAGAGAACTATGGCTACACCTTC. Drawing the rest from reference TRBV2 and TRBJ1-2, the complete variable domain is EPEVTQTPSHQVTQMGQEVILRCVPISNHLYFYWYRQILGQKVEFLVSFYNNEISEKSEIFDDQFSVERPDGSNFTLKIRSTKLEDSAMYFCASSEENYGYTFGSGTRLTVV.

The genes are TRBV27 and TRBJ2-3, with D possibly being TRBD2 (6 bases). Germline values: CDR1 MNHEY, CDR2 SMNVEV (reference sequence). This CDR3 comprises 17 residues. V gave up 5 bases and J gave up 2 bases, with 20 bases separating them. The CDR3 sequence: CASSPGSRGLFTDTQYF. The CDR3 DNA reads as TGTGCCAGCAGTCCCGGATCGCGCGGACTATTCACAGATACGCAGTATTTT.

This chain uses TRBV11-1 with TRBJ2-7; TRBD1 matches at 7 bases. The CDR3 consists of 14 residues. Germline V gene sequence: CDR1 SGHAT, CDR2 FQDESV (reference sequence). J was trimmed by 4 bases and V by 5 bases; bases with no gene match: 8. CDR3: CASSQGQSLYEQYF. The CDR3 coding sequence is TGTGCCAGCAGCCAGGGACAGTCGTTGTACGAGCAGTACTTC.